The rows below give T cell receptor beta chains drawn from one sample of a study of cytotoxic CD8 clonotypes in ibrutinib-treated CLL. Using immunoSEQ multiplex PCR, the repertoire was profiled, and TCRdb retains in-frame clones only, with some absent. The sample contains approximately 70,000 clones, more than 75% of which appear only once. The sequencing here drew on PBMCs, taken at disease progression, from a patient treated with ibrutinib. The receptor set was obtained from a human donor with chronic lymphocytic leukemia. The conserved cysteine and the conserved F or W are not part of the CDR3 here. Some rows mark clone size as missing; the rest say once, few, many or name a class of expanded clone.

clone_size: .
v_call: TRBV20-1
cdr3_aa: SARGIGTQY

clone_size: .
v_call: TRBV15
cdr3_aa: ATSRERLPGEPQH

clone_size: .
v_call: TRBV7-2
cdr3_aa: ASSKSTGGASYEQY

clone_size: .
v_call: TRBV7-2
cdr3_aa: ASSPRDRGRYGYT

clone_size: .
v_call: TRBV18
cdr3_aa: ASSPGTSPVGELF

clone_size: once
v_call: TRBV4-1
cdr3_aa: ASSQGLRAGPYGGYT

clone_size: .
v_call: TRBV19
cdr3_aa: ASSTGKNSPLH

clone_size: .
v_call: TRBV2
cdr3_aa: ATKGRVDPQH

clone_size: .
v_call: TRBV6-1
cdr3_aa: ASSVTGVGEAF

clone_size: once
v_call: TRBV19
cdr3_aa: ASHIRQGRGNTGELF

clone_size: many
v_call: TRBV2
cdr3_aa: ASSPSPAGGLAVNEQF

clone_size: .
v_call: TRBV7-9
cdr3_aa: ASSPIAVDTQY

clone_size: few
v_call: TRBV10-3
cdr3_aa: AISEFAENTEAF

clone_size: .
v_call: TRBV10-3
cdr3_aa: AISEEQGTEAF

clone_size: .
v_call: TRBV19
cdr3_aa: ASSVRNTIY

clone_size: few
v_call: TRBV19
cdr3_aa: ASSWTVGQPQH

clone_size: .
v_call: TRBV10-2
cdr3_aa: ASSMTGGGGNTIY

clone_size: few
v_call: TRBV19
cdr3_aa: ASRSGTTNYGYT

clone_size: .
v_call: TRBV4-1
cdr3_aa: ASSPRGLPTSAYEQY

clone_size: .
v_call: TRBV9
cdr3_aa: ASSVGATGELF

clone_size: .
v_call: TRBV2
cdr3_aa: ASRVGVLDTEAF

clone_size: .
v_call: TRBV5-1
cdr3_aa: ASTPGTENSPLH

clone_size: .
v_call: TRBV28
cdr3_aa: ASSLSRYGYT

clone_size: .
v_call: TRBV7-9
cdr3_aa: ASSLHSHKQF

clone_size: .
v_call: TRBV28
cdr3_aa: ASIRQSPYEQY

clone_size: .
v_call: TRBV28
cdr3_aa: ATSLMNAGANVLT

clone_size: .
v_call: TRBV5-1
cdr3_aa: ASSFQDRGNEAF

clone_size: .
v_call: TRBV4-1
cdr3_aa: ASSHKRENYNEQF

clone_size: .
v_call: TRBV5-1
cdr3_aa: ASSLALGGSETQY

clone_size: .
v_call: TRBV4-2
cdr3_aa: ASSYGGAGQETQY

clone_size: once
v_call: TRBV6-5
cdr3_aa: ASSYAWSGQGNGYT

clone_size: few
v_call: TRBV5-1
cdr3_aa: ASSFPTPGQGYT

clone_size: once
v_call: TRBV13
cdr3_aa: ASSLGLAGSYEQY

clone_size: .
v_call: TRBV18
cdr3_aa: ASSRDRAYEQY

clone_size: once
v_call: TRBV10-3
cdr3_aa: AIRKLNRDRENEQY

clone_size: once
v_call: TRBV30
cdr3_aa: AWNTGGGYGYT

clone_size: .
v_call: TRBV21-1
cdr3_aa: ASSKAGARRVRWRENRETQY

clone_size: .
v_call: TRBV5-4
cdr3_aa: ASSQDMSGGQY

clone_size: .
v_call: TRBV9
cdr3_aa: ASSMGQGGYEQY

clone_size: .
v_call: TRBV19
cdr3_aa: ASSILAGGTDTQY

clone_size: .
v_call: TRBV30
cdr3_aa: AWSVLGGSRYNEKLF

clone_size: .
v_call: TRBV6-5
cdr3_aa: ASSYFDSYNEQF

clone_size: once
v_call: TRBV13
cdr3_aa: ASSVRTTTRGNTEAF

clone_size: .
v_call: TRBV7-2
cdr3_aa: ASSARRSLADTQY

clone_size: .
v_call: TRBV18
cdr3_aa: ASSIGTGGNTGELF

clone_size: .
v_call: TRBV2
cdr3_aa: ASMGVNEKLF

clone_size: .
v_call: TRBV5-1
cdr3_aa: ASSLAPGRGEQY

clone_size: .
v_call: TRBV7-8
cdr3_aa: ASSPRAYEQY

clone_size: .
v_call: TRBV7-6
cdr3_aa: ASSFIGGPGDTQY

clone_size: .
v_call: TRBV5-1
cdr3_aa: ASSLGQGTWPYEQY

clone_size: .
v_call: TRBV18
cdr3_aa: ASSQPGQGVLYEQY

clone_size: few
v_call: TRBV6-1
cdr3_aa: ASSSRQGATDTQY

clone_size: .
v_call: TRBV4-1
cdr3_aa: ASSQALNEQF